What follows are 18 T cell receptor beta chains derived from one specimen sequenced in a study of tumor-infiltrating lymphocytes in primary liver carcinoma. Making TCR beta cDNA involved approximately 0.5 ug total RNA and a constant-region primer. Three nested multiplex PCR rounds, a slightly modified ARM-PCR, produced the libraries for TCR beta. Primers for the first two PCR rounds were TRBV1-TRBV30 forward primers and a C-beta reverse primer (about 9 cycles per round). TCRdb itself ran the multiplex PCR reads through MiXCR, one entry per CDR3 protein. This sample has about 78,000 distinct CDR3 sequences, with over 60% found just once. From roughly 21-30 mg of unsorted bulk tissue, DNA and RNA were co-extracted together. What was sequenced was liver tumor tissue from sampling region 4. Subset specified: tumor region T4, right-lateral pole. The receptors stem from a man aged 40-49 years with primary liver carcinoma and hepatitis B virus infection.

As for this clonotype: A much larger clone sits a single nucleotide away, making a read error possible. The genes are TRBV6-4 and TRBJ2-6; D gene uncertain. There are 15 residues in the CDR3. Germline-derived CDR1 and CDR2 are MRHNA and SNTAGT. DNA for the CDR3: TGTGCCAACAGTGAAGAGGACTCTGGGGCCAACGTCCTGACTTTC. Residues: CANSEEDSGANVLTF.

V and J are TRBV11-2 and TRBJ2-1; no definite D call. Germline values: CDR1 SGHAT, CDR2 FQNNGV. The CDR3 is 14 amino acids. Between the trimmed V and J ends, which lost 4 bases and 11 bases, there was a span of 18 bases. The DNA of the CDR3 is TGTGCCAGCAGCTCCGCTGCAGGTGGTAGTAAGCAGTTCTTC. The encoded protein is CASSSAAGGSKQFF.

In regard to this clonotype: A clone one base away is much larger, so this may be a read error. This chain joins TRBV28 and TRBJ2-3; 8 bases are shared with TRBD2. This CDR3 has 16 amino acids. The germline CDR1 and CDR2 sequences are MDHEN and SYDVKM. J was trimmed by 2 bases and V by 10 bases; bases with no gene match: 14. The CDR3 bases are TGTGCCAACTGCCTGGGGGCGGGAGGCCTCACAGATACGCAGTATTTT. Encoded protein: CANCLGAGGLTDTQYF.

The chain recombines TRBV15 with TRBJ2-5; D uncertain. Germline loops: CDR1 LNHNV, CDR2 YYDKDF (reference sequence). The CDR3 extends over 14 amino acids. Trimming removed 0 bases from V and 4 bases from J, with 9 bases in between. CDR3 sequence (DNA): TGTGCCACCAGCAGAGATGTGATCGGAGAGACCCAGTACTTC. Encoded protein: CATSRDVIGETQYF.

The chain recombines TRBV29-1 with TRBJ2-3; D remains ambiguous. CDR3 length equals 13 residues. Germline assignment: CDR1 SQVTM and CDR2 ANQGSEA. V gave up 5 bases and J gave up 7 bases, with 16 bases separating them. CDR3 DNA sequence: TGCAGCGTTACAGATTCTACACAGAATACGCAGTATTTT. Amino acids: CSVTDSTQNTQYF.

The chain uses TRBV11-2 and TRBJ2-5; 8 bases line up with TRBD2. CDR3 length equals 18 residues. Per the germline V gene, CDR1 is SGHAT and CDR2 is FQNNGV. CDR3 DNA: TGTGGCAGTAGCTTAGGACCGCCGGGACTAGTGGGAAGTGAGACCCAGTACTTC. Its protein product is CGSSLGPPGLVGSETQYF.

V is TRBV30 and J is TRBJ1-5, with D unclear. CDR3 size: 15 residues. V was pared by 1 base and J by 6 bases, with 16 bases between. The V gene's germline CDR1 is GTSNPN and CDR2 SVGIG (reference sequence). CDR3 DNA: TGTGCCTGGAGTGGAATCGCAAGGGAGGTTCAGCCCCAGCATTTT. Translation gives CAWSGIAREVQPQHF.

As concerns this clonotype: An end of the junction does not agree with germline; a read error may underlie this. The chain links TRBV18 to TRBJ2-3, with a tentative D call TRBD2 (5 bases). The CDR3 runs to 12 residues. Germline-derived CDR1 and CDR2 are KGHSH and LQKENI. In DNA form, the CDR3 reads TGTGCCAGCCCACCGCGGGTGGATACGCAGTATTTT. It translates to CASPPRVDTQYF.

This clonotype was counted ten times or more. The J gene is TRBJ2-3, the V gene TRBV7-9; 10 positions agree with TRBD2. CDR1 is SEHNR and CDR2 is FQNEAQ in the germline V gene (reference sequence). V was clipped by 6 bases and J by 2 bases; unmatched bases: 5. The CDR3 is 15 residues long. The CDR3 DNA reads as TGTGCCAGCAGGCGGACTAGCGGAGCCACAGATACGCAGTATTTT. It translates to CASRRTSGATDTQYF.

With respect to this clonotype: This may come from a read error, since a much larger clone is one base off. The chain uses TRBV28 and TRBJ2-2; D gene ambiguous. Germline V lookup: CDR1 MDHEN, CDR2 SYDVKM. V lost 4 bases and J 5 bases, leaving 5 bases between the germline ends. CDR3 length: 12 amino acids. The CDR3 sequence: CASSSMTGELFF. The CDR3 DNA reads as TGTGCCAGCAGTTCCATGACCGGGGAGCTGTTTTTT.

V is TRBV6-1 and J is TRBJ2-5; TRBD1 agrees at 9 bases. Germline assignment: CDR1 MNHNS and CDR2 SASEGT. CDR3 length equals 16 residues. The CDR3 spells CTSSDLVGQGIETQYF. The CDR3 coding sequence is TGTACTAGCAGTGACCTGGTAGGACAGGGGATAGAGACCCAGTACTTC.

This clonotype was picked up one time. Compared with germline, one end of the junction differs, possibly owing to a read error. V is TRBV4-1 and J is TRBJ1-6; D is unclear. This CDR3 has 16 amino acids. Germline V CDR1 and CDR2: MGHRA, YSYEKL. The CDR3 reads CASGQEPGSYNSPLHF. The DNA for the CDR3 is TGCGCCAGCGGCCAAGAGCCGGGCAGCTATAATTCACCCCTCCACTTT.

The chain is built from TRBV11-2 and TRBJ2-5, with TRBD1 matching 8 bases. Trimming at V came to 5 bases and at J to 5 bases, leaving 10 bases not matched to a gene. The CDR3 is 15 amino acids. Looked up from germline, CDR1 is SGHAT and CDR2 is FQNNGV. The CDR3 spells CASSLRPGGDETQYF. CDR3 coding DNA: TGTGCCAGCAGCCTAAGGCCAGGGGGCGATGAGACCCAGTACTTC. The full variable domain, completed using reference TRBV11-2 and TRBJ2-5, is EAGVAQSPRYKIIEKRQSVAFWCNPISGHATLYWYQQILGQGPKLLIQFQNNGVVDDSQLPKDRFSAERLKGVDSTLKIQPAKLEDSAVYLCASSLRPGGDETQYFGPGTRLLVL.

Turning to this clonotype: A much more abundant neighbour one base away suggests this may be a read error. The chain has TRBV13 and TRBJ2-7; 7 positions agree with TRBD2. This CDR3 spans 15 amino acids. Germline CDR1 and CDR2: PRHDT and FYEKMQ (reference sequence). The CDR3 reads CACSPHGGGVYEQYF. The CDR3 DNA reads TGTGCCTGCAGCCCCCATGGGGGGGGGGTTTACGAGCAGTACTTC.

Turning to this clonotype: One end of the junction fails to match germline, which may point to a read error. CDR3 DNA: TGTGCCAGCAGCTTAGTCTCGGCTAGCGGGCAAGAGACCCAATATTTC. It is translated as CASSLVSASGQETQYF. V gene TRBV11-2 combines with J gene TRBJ2-5; TRBD2 matches at 8 bases. CDR1 is SGHAT, CDR2 FQNNGV, per germline. This CDR3 has 16 amino acids.

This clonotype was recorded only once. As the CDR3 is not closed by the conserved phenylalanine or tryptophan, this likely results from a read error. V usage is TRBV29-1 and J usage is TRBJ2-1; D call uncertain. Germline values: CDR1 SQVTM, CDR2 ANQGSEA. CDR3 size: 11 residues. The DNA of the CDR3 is TGCGGCGTTGGAGAGTACAATGAGCAGTTCTTG. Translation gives CGVGEYNEQFL.

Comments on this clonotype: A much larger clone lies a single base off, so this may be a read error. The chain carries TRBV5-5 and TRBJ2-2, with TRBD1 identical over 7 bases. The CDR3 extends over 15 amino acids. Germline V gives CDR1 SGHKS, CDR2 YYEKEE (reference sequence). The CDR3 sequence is CTSGPPGGDTGELFF. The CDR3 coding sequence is TGTACCAGCGGTCCCCCAGGGGGTGACACCGGGGAGCTGTTTTTT.

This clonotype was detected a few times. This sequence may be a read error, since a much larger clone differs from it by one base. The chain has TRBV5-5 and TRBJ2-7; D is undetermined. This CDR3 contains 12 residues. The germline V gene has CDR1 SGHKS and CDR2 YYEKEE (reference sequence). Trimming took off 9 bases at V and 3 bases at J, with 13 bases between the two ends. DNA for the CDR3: TGTGCCAACAGTTTCGGCCTCTACGAGCAGTACTTC. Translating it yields CANSFGLYEQYF. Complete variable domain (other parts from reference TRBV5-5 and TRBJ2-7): DAGVTQSPTHLIKTRGQQVTLRCSPISGHKSVSWYQQVLGQGPQFIFQYYEKEERGRGNFPDRFSARQFPNYSSELNVNALLLGDSALYLCANSFGLYEQYFGPGTRLTVT.